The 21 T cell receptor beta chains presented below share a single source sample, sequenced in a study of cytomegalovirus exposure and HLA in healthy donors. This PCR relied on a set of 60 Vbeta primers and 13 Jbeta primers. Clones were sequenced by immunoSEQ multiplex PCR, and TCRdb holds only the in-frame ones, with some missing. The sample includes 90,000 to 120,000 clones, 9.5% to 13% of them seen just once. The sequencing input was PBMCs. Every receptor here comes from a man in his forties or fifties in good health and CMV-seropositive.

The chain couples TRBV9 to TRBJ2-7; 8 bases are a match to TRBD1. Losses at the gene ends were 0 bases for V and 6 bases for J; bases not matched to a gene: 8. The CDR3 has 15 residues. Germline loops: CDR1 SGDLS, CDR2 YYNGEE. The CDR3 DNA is TGTGCCAGCAGCGTAGCCCCGGGACAGGCCGGCGAGCAGTACTTC. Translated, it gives CASSVAPGQAGEQYF.

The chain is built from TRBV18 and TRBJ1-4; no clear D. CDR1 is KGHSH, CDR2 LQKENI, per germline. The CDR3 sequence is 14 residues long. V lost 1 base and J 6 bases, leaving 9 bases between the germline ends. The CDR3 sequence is CASSPLGRDEKLFF. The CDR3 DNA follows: TGTGCCAGCTCACCACTAGGGCGGGATGAAAAACTGTTTTTT. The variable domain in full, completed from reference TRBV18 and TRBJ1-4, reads NAGVMQNPRHLVRRRGQEARLRCSPMKGHSHVYWYRQLPEEGLKFMVYLQKENIIDESGMPKERFSAEFPKEGPSILRIQQVVRGDSAAYFCASSPLGRDEKLFFGSGTQLSVL.

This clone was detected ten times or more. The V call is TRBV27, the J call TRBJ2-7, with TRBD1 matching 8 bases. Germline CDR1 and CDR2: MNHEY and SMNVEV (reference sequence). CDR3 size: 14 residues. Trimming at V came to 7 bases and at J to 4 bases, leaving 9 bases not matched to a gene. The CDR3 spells CASTPRDRKYEQYF. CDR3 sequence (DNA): TGTGCCAGCACTCCCAGGGACAGGAAGTACGAGCAGTACTTC.

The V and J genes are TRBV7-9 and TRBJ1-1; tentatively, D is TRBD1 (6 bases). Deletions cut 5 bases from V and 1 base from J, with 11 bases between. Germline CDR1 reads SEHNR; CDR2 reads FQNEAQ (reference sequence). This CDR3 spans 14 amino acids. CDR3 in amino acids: CASSPGTWNTEAFF. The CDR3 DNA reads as TGTGCCAGCAGCCCCGGGACATGGAACACTGAAGCTTTCTTT. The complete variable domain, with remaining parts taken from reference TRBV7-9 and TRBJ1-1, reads DTGVSQNPRHKITKRGQNVTFRCDPISEHNRLYWYRQTLGQGPEFLTYFQNEAQLEKSRLLSDRFSAERPKGSFSTLEIQRTEQGDSAMYLCASSPGTWNTEAFFGQGTRLTVV.

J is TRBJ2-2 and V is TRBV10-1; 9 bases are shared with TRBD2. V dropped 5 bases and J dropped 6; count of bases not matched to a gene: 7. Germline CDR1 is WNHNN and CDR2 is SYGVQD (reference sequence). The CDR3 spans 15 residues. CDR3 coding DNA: TGCGCCAGCAGTTTGGGCGGGAGGGCCGCCGGGGAGCTGTTTTTT. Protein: CASSLGGRAAGELFF.

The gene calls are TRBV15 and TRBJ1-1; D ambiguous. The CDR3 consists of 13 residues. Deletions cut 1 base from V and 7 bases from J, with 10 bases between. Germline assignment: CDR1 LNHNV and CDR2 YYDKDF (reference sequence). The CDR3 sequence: CATSRAPEDEAFF. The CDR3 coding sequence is TGTGCCACCAGCAGAGCCCCCGAGGATGAAGCTTTCTTT.

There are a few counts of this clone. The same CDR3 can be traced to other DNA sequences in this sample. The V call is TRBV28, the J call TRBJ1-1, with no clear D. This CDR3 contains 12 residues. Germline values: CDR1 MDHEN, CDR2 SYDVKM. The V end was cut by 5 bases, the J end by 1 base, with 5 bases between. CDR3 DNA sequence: TGTGCCAGCAGTCCCCAGAACACTGAAGCTTTCTTT. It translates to CASSPQNTEAFF.

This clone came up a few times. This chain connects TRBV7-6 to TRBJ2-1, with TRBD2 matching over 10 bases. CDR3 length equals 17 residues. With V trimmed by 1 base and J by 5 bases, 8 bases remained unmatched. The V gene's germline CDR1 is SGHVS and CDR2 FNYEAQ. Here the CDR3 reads CASSLVVGLAGDNEQFF. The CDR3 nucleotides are TGTGCCAGCAGCTTAGTTGTAGGTCTAGCGGGAGACAATGAGCAGTTCTTC.

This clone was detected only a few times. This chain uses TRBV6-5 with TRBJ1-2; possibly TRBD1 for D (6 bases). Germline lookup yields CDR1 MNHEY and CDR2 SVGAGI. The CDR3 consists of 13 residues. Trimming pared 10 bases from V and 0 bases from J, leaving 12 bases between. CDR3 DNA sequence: TGTGCCACCCGCAGGGGTGCTAACTATGGCTACACCTTC. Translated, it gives CATRRGANYGYTF.

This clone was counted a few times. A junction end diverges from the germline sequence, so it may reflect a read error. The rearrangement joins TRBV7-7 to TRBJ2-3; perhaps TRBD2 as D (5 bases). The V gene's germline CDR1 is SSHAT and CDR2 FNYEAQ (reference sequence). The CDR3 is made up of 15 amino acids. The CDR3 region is CASSPGLARTDTQYF. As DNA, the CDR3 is TGTGCTAGCAGCCCCGGACTGGCCCGCACAGATACGCAGTATTTT.

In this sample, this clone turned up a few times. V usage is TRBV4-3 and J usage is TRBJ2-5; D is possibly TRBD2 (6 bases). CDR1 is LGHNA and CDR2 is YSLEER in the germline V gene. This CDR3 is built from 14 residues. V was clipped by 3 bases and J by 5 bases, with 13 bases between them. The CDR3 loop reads CASSHGTGQETQYF. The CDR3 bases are TGCGCCAGCAGCCACGGGACTGGCCAGGAGACCCAGTACTTC.

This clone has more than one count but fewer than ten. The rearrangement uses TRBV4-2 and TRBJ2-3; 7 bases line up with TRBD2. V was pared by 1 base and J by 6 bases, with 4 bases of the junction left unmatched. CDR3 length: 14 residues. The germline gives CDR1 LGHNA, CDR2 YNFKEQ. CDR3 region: CASSQGAGRDTQYF. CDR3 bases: TGTGCCAGCAGCCAAGGAGCGGGGAGGGATACGCAGTATTTT.

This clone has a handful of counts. Here the CDR3 DNA reads TGTGCCAGCAGTAGAATTAATGGCGGGGGCTACACCTTC. Its translation is CASSRINGGGYTF. The chain uses TRBV7-2 and TRBJ1-2; D not certain. This CDR3 is built from 13 residues. Germline loops: CDR1 SGHTA, CDR2 FQGNSA. V lost 6 bases to trimming and J lost 8 bases, with 16 bases between them.

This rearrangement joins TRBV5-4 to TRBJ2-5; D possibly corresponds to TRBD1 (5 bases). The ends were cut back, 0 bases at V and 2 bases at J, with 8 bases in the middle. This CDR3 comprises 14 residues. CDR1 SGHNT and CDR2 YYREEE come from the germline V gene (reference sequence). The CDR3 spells CASSLAGSQETQYF. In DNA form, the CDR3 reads TGTGCCAGCAGCTTGGCAGGGTCACAAGAGACCCAGTACTTC.

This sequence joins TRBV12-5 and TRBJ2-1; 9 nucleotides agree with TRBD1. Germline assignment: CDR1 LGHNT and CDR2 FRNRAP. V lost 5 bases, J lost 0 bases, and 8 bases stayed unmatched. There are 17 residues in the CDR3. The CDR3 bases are TGTGCTAGTGGTACCGGACAGGGGATCTCCTCCTACAATGAGCAGTTCTTC. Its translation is CASGTGQGISSYNEQFF.

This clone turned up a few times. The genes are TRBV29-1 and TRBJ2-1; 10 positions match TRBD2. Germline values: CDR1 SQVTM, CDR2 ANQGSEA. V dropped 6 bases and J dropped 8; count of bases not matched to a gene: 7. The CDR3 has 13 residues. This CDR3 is CSVRAGGPDEQFF. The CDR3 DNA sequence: TGCAGCGTCCGAGCGGGAGGGCCGGATGAGCAGTTCTTC.

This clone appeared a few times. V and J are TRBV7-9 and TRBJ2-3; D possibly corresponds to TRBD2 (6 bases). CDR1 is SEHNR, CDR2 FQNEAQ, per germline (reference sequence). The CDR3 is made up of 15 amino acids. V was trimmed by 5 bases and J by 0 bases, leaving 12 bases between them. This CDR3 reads CASSPWAGSTDTQYF. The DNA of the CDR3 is TGTGCCAGCAGCCCCTGGGCGGGGAGCACAGATACGCAGTATTTT.

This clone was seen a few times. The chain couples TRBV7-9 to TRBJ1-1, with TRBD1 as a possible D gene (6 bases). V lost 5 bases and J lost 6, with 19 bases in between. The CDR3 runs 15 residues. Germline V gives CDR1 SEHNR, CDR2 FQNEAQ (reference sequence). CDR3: CASSPGQLNYAEAFF. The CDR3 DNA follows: TGTGCCAGCAGCCCTGGACAGCTGAACTACGCTGAAGCTTTCTTT.

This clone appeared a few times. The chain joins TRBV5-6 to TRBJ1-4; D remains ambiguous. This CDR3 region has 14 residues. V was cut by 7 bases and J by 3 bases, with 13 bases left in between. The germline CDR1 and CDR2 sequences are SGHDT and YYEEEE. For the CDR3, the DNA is TGTGCCAGCCCCAGAGGTGCGGCTAATGAAAAACTGTTTTTT. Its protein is CASPRGAANEKLFF.

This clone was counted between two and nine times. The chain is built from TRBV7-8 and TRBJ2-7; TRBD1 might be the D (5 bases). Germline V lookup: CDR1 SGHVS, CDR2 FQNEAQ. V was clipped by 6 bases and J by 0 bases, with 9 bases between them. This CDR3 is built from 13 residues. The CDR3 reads CASRDTASYEQYF. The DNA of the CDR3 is TGTGCCAGCAGGGACACTGCCTCCTACGAGCAGTACTTC.

CDR3 coding DNA: TGTGCCAGCAGTACATCTCTTGCAGATACGCAGTATTTT. It yields the protein CASSTSLADTQYF. The gene calls are TRBV6-5 and TRBJ2-3; D remains ambiguous. Trimming pared 5 bases from V and 4 bases from J, leaving 10 bases between. This CDR3 contains 13 residues. Germline values: CDR1 MNHEY, CDR2 SVGAGI.